This T cell receptor beta chain was found in a study of blood T cells in healthy people across ages. Through a sample-barcoded 5' primer and a J-beta primer mix, a second PCR was run for 7 to 11 cycles. Each cDNA molecule carried a tag from a template-switch adaptor that contained 12 random nucleotides. TCRdb called the 5' RACE reads again in MiXCR, with one record for every CDR3 protein. The table records about 1.1 million distinct CDR3 sequences, under 40% of them present only once. Notes on the study in general: Age showed a roughly linear inverse relationship with TCR beta diversity per million T cells.

Remarks on this clonotype: Its antigen is unknown.

This CDR3 spans 13 amino acids. Germline CDR1 reads MDHEN; CDR2 reads SYDVKM. Trimming removed 6 bases from V and 7 bases from J; junction bases left unmatched: 7. The sequence derives from a man between 18 and 35 years old in good health. This chain uses TRBV28 with TRBJ1-2; TRBD1 matches 8 bases. What was sequenced was blood. The CDR3 sequence: CASSSQGAFGYTF. CDR3 sequence (DNA): TGTGCCAGCAGCTCTCAGGGGGCTTTTGGCTACACCTTC.